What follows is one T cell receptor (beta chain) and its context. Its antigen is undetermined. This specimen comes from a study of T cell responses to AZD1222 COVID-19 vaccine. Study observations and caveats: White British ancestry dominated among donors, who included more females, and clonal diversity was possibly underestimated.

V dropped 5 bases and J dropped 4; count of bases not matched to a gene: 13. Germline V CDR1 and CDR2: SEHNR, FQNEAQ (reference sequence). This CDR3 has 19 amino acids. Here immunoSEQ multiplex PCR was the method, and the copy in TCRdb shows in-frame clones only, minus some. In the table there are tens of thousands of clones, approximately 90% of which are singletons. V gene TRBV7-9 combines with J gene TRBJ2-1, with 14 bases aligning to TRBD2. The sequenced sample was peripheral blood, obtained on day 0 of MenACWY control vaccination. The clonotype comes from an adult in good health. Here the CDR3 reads CASSGGLAGGKEMYNEQFF. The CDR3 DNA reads TGTGCCAGCAGCGGTGGACTAGCGGGAGGCAAGGAAATGTACAATGAGCAGTTCTTC. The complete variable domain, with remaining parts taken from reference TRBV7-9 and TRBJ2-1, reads DTGVSQNPRHKITKRGQNVTFRCDPISEHNRLYWYRQTLGQGPEFLTYFQNEAQLEKSRLLSDRFSAERPKGSFSTLEIQRTEQGDSAMYLCASSGGLAGGKEMYNEQFFGPGTRLTVL.